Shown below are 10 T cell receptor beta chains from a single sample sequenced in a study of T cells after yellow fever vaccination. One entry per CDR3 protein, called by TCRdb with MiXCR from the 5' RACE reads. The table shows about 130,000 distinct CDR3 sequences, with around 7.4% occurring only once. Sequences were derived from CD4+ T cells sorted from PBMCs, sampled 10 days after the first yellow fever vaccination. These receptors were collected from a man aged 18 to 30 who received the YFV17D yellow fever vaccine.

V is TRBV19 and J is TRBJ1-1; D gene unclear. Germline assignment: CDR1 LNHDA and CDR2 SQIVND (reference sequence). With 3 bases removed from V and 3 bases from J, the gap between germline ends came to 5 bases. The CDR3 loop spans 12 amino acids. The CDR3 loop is CASSIPDTEAFF. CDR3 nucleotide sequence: TGTGCCAGTAGTATTCCTGACACTGAAGCTTTCTTT.

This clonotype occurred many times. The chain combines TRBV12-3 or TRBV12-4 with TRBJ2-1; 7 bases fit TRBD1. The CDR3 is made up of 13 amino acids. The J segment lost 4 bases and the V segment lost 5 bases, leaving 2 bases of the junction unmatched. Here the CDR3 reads CASSTGQYNEQFF. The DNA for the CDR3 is TGTGCCAGCAGTACGGGACAGTACAATGAGCAGTTCTTC.

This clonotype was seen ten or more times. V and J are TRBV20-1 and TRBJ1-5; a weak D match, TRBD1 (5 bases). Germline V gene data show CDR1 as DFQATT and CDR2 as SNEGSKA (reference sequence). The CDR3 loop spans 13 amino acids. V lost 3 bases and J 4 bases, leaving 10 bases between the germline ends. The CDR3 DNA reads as TGCAGTGCTAGCAGGCAGGGTAATCAGCCCCAGCATTTT. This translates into CSASRQGNQPQHF.

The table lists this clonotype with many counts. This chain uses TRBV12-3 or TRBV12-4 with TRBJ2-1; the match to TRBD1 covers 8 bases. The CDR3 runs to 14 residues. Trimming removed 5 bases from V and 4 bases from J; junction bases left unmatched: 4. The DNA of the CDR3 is TGTGCCAGCAGTACAGGGGGTGCGTACAATGAGCAGTTCTTC. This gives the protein CASSTGGAYNEQFF.

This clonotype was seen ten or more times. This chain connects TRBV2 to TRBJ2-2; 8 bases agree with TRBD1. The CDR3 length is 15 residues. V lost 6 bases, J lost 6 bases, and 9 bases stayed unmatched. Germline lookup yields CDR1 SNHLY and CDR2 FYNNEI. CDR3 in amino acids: CASSKVGQAPGELFF. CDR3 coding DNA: TGTGCCAGCAGCAAAGTGGGACAGGCCCCCGGGGAGCTGTTTTTT.

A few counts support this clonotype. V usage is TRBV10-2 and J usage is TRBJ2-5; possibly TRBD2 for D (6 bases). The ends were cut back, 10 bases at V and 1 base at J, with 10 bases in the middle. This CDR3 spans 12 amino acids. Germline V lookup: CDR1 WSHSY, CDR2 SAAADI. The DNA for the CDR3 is TGCGCCACCGCTAGCGTCCAAGAGACCCAGTACTTC. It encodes CATASVQETQYF.

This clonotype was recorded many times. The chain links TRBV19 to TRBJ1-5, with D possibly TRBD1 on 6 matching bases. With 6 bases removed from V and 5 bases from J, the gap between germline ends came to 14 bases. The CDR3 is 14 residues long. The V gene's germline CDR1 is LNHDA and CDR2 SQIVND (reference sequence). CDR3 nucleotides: TGTGCCAGTAGGGAAATACAGGGCCATCAGCCCCAGCATTTT. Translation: CASREIQGHQPQHF. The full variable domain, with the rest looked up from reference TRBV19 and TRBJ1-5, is DGGITQSPKYLFRKEGQNVTLSCEQNLNHDAMYWYRQDPGQGLRLIYYSQIVNDFQKGDIAEGYSVSREKKESFPLTVTSAQKNPTAFYLCASREIQGHQPQHFGDGTRLSIL.

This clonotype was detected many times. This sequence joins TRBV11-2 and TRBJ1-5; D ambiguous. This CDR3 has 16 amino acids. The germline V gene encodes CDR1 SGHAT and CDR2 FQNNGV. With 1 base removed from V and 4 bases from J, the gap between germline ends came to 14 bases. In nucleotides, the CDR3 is TGTGCCAGCAGCTTAGTATCGGGGTTTTGGAATCAGCCCCAGCATTTT. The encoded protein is CASSLVSGFWNQPQHF.

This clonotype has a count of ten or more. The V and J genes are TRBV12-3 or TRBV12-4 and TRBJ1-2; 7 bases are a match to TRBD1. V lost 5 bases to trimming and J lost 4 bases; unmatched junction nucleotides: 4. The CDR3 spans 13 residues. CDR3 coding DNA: TGTGCCAGCAGTCCAGGGGGTGGCTATGGCTACACCTTC. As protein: CASSPGGGYGYTF.

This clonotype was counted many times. The CDR3 loop is CSALTGTGNTIYF. In DNA form, the CDR3 reads TGCAGTGCTTTGACAGGAACCGGAAACACCATATATTTT. This sequence joins TRBV20-1 and TRBJ1-3; D may be TRBD1 (6 bases). Germline values: CDR1 DFQATT, CDR2 SNEGSKA (reference sequence). V was pared by 5 bases and J by 4 bases, with 12 bases between. The CDR3 consists of 13 residues.